These T cell receptor beta chains were read from a single sample in a study of vaccination and CD4 T cells after COVID-19. For these receptors, no antigen is known. In TCRdb, the PCR reads were re-called with MiXCR into one record per CDR3 protein. Of about 11,000 distinct CDR3 sequences in the sample, 35% to 55% were seen once. Sequences were obtained from CD4+ T cells from blood, cultured in vitro. The receptors were gathered from a human donor who had recovered from COVID-19. Each CDR3 is given with its conserved first and last residue. A D gene is named only where the DNA matches it firmly. The listing skips clone size in some rows; elsewhere it reads once, few, many or a size class.

CDR3aa | CDR3nt | d_gene | v_gene | abundance | j_gene
CSARWLGGGSWMNTEAFF | TGCAGTGCTAGATGGCTAGGAGGGGGTTCTTGGATGAACACTGAAGCTTTCTTT | - | TRBV20-1 | few | TRBJ1-1
CASSQDLTTNTEAFF | TGCGCCAGCAGCCAAGATCTCACAACGAACACTGAAGCTTTCTTT | - | TRBV4-3 | - | TRBJ1-1
CASSSGTGYYEQYF | TGTGCCAGCAGTTCCGGGACAGGTTACTACGAGCAGTACTTC | TRBD1 | TRBV6-2/TRBV6-3 | - | TRBJ2-7
CASSKRVRLDSYEQYF | TGTGCCAGCAGCAAACGGGTGCGGTTAGATTCCTACGAGCAGTACTTC | - | TRBV6-2/TRBV6-3 | - | TRBJ2-7
CASSLGSSYEQYF | TGTGCCAGCAGTTTGGGCAGCTCCTACGAGCAGTACTTC | - | TRBV12-3/TRBV12-4 | - | TRBJ2-7
CASSQQGTGELFF | TGTGCCAGCAGTCAACAGGGAACCGGGGAGCTGTTTTTT | - | TRBV6-4 | - | TRBJ2-2
CASSQGTRQGAYSPLHF | TGCGCCAGCAGCCAAGGCACCCGACAGGGGGCGTATTCACCCCTCCACTTT | TRBD1 | TRBV4-3 | few | TRBJ1-6
CATMDRGLYEQYF | TGCGCCACCATGGACAGGGGGCTTTACGAGCAGTACTTC | TRBD1 | TRBV10-1 | few | TRBJ2-7
CASKRILAGSGGEKETQYF | TGCGCCAGCAAAAGGATACTAGCGGGCAGCGGGGGAGAGAAAGAGACCCAGTACTTC | TRBD2 | TRBV10-2 | - | TRBJ2-5
CASTLQGGINDLEYF | TGTGCCAGCACCCTTCAAGGCGGGATCAACGACCTAGAGTACTTC | - | TRBV2 | - | TRBJ2-7